The 8 T cell receptor beta chains presented below share a single source sample, sequenced in a study of blood T cell repertoires in COVID-19. Sequencing was performed with immunoSEQ multiplex PCR; in TCRdb, only in-frame clones are kept and a portion is missing. This sample has hundreds of thousands of clones, with just under 90% found just once. Sequencing used PBMCs or T cells enriched from blood (not recorded which). The receptors originated from a woman aged 25 to 39 with acute COVID-19.

V and J are TRBV3-1 (or the pseudogene TRBV3-2) and TRBJ1-1, with a possible D match to TRBD1 (6 bases). Germline-derived CDR1 and CDR2 are LGHDT and YNNKEL (reference sequence). The CDR3 covers 15 residues. V lost 4 bases and J lost 8, with 20 bases in between. This chain's CDR3 is CASSPYLNFDREAFF. The CDR3 region has the DNA TGTGCCAGCAGCCCGTATTTGAATTTTGACAGGGAAGCTTTCTTT.

The gene calls are TRBV18 and TRBJ1-3; D ambiguous. Germline assignment: CDR1 KGHSH and CDR2 LQKENI. This CDR3 has 16 residues. The germline V and J ends were trimmed by 0 bases and 0 bases, with 9 bases remaining between them. The CDR3 DNA is TGTGCCAGCTCACCACCGTACGCTATCTCTGGAAACACCATATATTTT. Amino acids: CASSPPYAISGNTIYF.

The chain combines TRBV5-4 with TRBJ1-4; D is possibly TRBD1 (6 bases). CDR1 is SGHNT, CDR2 YYREEE, per germline (reference sequence). Trimming took off 0 bases at V and 7 bases at J, with 16 bases between the two ends. The CDR3 covers 16 residues. This CDR3 reads CASSLAGTGIGEKLFF. The CDR3 nucleotides are TGTGCCAGCAGCTTGGCAGGCACAGGGATCGGTGAAAAACTGTTTTTT.

The rearrangement joins TRBV6-1 to TRBJ1-5; 7 bases align to TRBD1. The germline gives CDR1 MNHNS, CDR2 SASEGT. V lost 0 bases to trimming and J lost 8 bases; unmatched junction nucleotides: 4. The CDR3 sequence is 14 residues long. CDR3 nucleotide sequence: TGTGCCAGCAGTGAAGCAGGGACAGTTAAGCCCCAGCATTTT. Residues: CASSEAGTVKPQHF.

The chain carries TRBV19 and TRBJ1-1, with 7 bases identical to TRBD1. This CDR3 is built from 13 residues. The germline V gene has CDR1 LNHDA and CDR2 SQIVND (reference sequence). V was pared by 3 bases and J by 5 bases, with 3 bases of the junction left unmatched. This chain's CDR3 is CASSILRGTEAFF. The CDR3 nucleotides are TGTGCCAGTAGTATCCTCAGGGGGACTGAAGCTTTCTTT.

The V call is TRBV6-5, the J call TRBJ1-4, with 7 nucleotides matching TRBD1. Germline V gene sequence: CDR1 MNHEY, CDR2 SVGAGI. The length of the CDR3 is 14 residues. With 2 bases clipped from V and 7 bases from J, the junction kept 4 bases outside the gene matches. CDR3: CASSYGQGVEKLFF. Written as DNA, the CDR3 is TGTGCCAGCAGTTACGGTCAGGGGGTTGAAAAACTGTTTTTT.

The chain recombines TRBV7-2 with TRBJ1-1; maybe TRBD1 (6 bases). V was trimmed by 1 base and J by 11 bases, leaving 11 bases between them. The CDR3 runs 12 residues. Germline assignment: CDR1 SGHTA and CDR2 FQGNSA. CDR3 nucleotide sequence: TGTGCCAGCAGCTTAGGGGGGCCCGTGGCTTTCTTT. Translating it yields CASSLGGPVAFF.

This clone was picked up one time. The chain employs TRBV18 and TRBJ2-1; possibly TRBD2 for D (5 bases). Germline V gene sequence: CDR1 KGHSH, CDR2 LQKENI. Trimming shortened V by 2 bases and J by 8 bases, and 7 bases separated the two germline ends. The CDR3 sequence is 12 residues long. CDR3: CASSPGSYEQFF. The CDR3 DNA reads TGTGCCAGCTCACCAGGGAGTTATGAGCAGTTCTTC.